The source of this TCR beta chain is a study of T cells after yellow fever vaccination (dated by TCRdb to the late 2010s). Broadly, across the study: The SMART-Seq v4 Ultra Low Input RNA kit was used to prepare libraries from fractions with low cell numbers. To follow T-cell clones before and after primary and booster YFV17D yellow fever vaccination, bulk TCR alpha and beta repertoires were sequenced over time. Two healthy male donors made up the cohort, one aged 18 to 30 years and the other aged 30 to 40 years. Bulk PBMC replicates and cell subsets were isolated from blood drawn at multiple timepoints before and after both primary and secondary immunization. The study at large found these results: Compared with the primary T-cell response, the secondary T-cell response was weaker but faster, peaking on day 5 rather than day 15. Most clones expanded after primary vaccination (roughly 96% of CD4 and 70% to 90% of CD8) were re-detected after the booster, suggesting that broad memory maintenance occurred. A small share of clonotypes was detected in both CD4 and CD8 compartments, with the overlap likely arising from convergent recombination. Because abundant contaminating clonotypes from the bulk population could be contained in FACS-sorted repertoires, computational filtering was required. Because only a couple of donors were included in the study, the extent to which the findings can be generalized is limited.

What this sample's treatment or condition label stands for: live attenuated yellow fever vaccine strain. PBMCs were isolated from peripheral blood using a standard Ficoll-Paque protocol. CD4 and CD8 T-cell fractions were isolated with Dynabeads CD4 and CD8 positive selection kits. TriZol was used to extract RNA from bulk PBMCs, from CD4 and CD8 fractions, and from dextramer-positive and dextramer-negative fractions. Synthesis of TCR cDNA relied on 5'RACE template switching, a step that introduced a universal primer site along with unique molecular identifiers. cDNA synthesis was primed from both the TCR alpha and TCR beta constant segments. Libraries were amplified in two PCR steps, with sample barcodes and sequencing adapters added in the second step. Sequencing of libraries was done on Illumina HiSeq 2500 (2x100 bp) or NovaSeq (2x150 bp). Per the source publication's procedure: Reads were demultiplexed and collapsed into UMI consensus sequences with MIGEC, and V(D)J alignment was performed with MiXCR. Vaccine-responding clonotypes were defined with edgeR using replicate PBMC samples, requiring FDR below 0.01 and a log2 fold change above 5 up to day 15. Each bulk clonotype received a CD4 or CD8 identity based on whether the sequenced CD4 or CD8 repertoire contained that clonotype at higher abundance. The raw public data were reprocessed by TCRdb itself: fastp quality trimming at Q25, MiXCR clonotype calling, in-frame beta chains only. Records with the same CDR3 protein are collapsed into one entry carrying the most frequent genes and DNA. The V and J calls and clone size come from TCRdb's table, not from the authors' own analysis. A total of some 120,000 distinct CDR3 sequences appear in this sample, about 7.4% of them only once. Around 2.5% of the sample lies in the top ten.

CDR1 and CDR2, looked up from the germline V gene, are SNHLY and FYNNEI. The CDR3 runs 14 amino acids, cysteine and phenylalanine included. CDR3 DNA only is kept here, 42 bases in frame from base 1. This clonotype showed up many times. Its cognate antigen has yet to be identified. One junction end does not reproduce the germline sequence, and a read error may be involved. This receptor was obtained from a man between 18 and 35 years old who received the YFV17D yellow fever vaccine. Here the chain combines TRBV2 and TRBJ2-2, and TRBD2 matches 11 of the central bases. Sequences were derived from CD4+ T cells sorted from PBMCs, sampled roughly 10 days after the first yellow fever vaccination. In nucleotide form, the sequence is TGTGCCAGCGCTAGCGGGGGGAACCCCGGGGAGCTGTTTTTT. It codes for CASASGGNPGELFF.